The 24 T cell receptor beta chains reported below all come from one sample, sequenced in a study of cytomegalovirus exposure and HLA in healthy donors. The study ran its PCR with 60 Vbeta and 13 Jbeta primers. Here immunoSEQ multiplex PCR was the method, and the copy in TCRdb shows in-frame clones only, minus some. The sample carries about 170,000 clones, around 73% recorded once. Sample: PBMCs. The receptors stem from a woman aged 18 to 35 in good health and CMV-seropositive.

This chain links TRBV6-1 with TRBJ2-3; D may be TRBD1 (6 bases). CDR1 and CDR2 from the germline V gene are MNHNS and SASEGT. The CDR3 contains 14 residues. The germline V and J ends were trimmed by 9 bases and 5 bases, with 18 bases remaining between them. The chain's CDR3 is CASKWEQGLDTQYF. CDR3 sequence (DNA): TGTGCCAGTAAATGGGAACAGGGCCTAGATACGCAGTATTTT.

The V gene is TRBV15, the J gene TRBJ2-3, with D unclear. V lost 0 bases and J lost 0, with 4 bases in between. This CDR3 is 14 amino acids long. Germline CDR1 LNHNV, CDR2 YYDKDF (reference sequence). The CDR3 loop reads CATSRDSSTDTQYF. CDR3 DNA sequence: TGTGCCACCAGCAGAGATTCTAGCACAGATACGCAGTATTTT.

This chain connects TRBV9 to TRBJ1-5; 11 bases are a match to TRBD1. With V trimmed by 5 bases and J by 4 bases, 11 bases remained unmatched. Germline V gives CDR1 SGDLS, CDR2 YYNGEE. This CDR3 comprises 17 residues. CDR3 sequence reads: CASSRHLGQGANQPQHF. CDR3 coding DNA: TGTGCCAGCAGTCGCCATCTCGGACAGGGGGCGAATCAGCCCCAGCATTTT.

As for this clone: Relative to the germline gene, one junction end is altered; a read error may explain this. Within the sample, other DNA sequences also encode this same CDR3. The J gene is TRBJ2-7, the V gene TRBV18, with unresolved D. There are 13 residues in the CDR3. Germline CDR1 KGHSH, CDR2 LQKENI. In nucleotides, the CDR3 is TGTGCCAGCTCCCCACCCAGCTCCTACGAGCAGTACTTC. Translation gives CASSPPSSYEQYF. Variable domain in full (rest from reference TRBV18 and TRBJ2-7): NAGVMQNPRHLVRRRGQEARLRCSPMKGHSHVYWYRQLPEEGLKFMVYLQKENIIDESGMPKERFSAEFPKEGPSILRIQQVVRGDSAAYFCASSPPSSYEQYFGPGTRLTVT.

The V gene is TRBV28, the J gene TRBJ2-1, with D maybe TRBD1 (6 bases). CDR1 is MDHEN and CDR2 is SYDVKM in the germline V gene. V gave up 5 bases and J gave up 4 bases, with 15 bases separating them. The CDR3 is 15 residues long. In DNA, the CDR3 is TGTGCCAGCAGTACAATAGGGGGTGTTTACAATGAGCAGTTCTTC. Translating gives CASSTIGGVYNEQFF. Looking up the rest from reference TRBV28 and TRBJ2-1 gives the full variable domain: DVKVTQSSRYLVKRTGEKVFLECVQDMDHENMFWYRQDPGLGLRLIYFSYDVKMKEKGDIPEGYSVSREKKERFSLILESASTNQTSMYLCASSTIGGVYNEQFFGPGTRLTVL.

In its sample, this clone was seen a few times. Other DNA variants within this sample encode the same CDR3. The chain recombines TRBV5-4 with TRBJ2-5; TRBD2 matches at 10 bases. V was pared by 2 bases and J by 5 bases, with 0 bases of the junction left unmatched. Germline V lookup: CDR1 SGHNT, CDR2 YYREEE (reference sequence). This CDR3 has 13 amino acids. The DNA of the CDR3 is TGTGCCAGCAGCTTAGCGGGGGGGGAGACCCAGTACTTC. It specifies CASSLAGGETQYF.

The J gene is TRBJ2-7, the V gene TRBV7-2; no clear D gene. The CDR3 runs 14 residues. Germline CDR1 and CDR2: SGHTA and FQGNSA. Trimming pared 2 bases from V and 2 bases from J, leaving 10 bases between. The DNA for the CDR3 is TGTGCCAGCAGCTTACCTAGTTTTACCTACGAGCAGTACTTC. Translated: CASSLPSFTYEQYF.

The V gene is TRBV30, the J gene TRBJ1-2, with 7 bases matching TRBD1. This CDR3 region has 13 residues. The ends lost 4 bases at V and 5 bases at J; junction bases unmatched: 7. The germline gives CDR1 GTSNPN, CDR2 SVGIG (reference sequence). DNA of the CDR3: TGTGCCTGGACCGGGACAGCCCTATATGGCTACACCTTC. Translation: CAWTGTALYGYTF.

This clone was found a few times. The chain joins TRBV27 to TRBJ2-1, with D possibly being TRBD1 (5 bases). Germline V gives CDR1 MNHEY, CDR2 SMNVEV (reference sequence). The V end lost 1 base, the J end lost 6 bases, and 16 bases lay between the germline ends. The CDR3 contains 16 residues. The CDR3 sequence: CASSLLTATSINEQFF. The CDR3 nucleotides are TGTGCCAGCAGTTTATTGACAGCGACCTCCATCAATGAGCAGTTCTTC.

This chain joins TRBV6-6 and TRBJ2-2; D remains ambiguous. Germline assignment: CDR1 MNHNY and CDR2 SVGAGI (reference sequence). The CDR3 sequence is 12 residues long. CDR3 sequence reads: CAVQTNTGELFF. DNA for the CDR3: TGTGCAGTGCAGACGAACACCGGGGAGCTGTTTTTT.

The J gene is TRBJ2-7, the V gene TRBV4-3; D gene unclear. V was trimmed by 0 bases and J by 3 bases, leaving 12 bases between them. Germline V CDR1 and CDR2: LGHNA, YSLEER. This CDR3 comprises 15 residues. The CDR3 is CASSQDLDEVYEQYF. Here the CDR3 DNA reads TGCGCCAGCAGCCAAGATTTGGATGAGGTCTACGAGCAGTACTTC.

The CDR3 spells CAIMQGADTGELFF. The DNA for the CDR3 is TGTGCCATCATGCAGGGGGCCGACACCGGGGAGCTGTTTTTT. The J gene is TRBJ2-2, the V gene TRBV10-3; 8 nucleotides agree with TRBD1. The germline V gene encodes CDR1 ENHRY and CDR2 SYGVKD. With 7 bases clipped from V and 3 bases from J, the junction kept 4 bases outside the gene matches. This CDR3 spans 14 amino acids.

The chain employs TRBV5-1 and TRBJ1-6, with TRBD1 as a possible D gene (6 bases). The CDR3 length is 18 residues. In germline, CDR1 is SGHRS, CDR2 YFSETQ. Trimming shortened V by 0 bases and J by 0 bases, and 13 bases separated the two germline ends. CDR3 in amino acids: CASSLAQGASSYNSPLHF. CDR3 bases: TGCGCCAGCAGCTTGGCACAGGGTGCAAGCTCCTATAATTCACCCCTCCACTTT.

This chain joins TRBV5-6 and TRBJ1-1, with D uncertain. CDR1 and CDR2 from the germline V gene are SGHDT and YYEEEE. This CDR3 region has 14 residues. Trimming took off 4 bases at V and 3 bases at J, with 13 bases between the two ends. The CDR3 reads CASSTTRVHTEAFF. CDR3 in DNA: TGTGCCAGCAGCACGACCCGGGTCCACACTGAAGCTTTCTTT.

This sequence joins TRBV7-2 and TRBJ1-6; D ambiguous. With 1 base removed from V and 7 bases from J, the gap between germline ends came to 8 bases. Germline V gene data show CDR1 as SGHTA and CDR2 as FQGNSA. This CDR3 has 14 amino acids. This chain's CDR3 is CASSLVSLNSPLHF. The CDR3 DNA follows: TGTGCCAGCAGCTTAGTTTCCCTGAATTCACCCCTCCACTTT.

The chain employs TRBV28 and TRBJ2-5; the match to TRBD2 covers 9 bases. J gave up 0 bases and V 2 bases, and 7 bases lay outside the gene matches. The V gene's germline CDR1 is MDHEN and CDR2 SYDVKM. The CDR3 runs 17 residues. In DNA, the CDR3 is TGTGCCAGCAGTTTAAACCGACTAGCGGCGTACCAAGAGACCCAGTACTTC. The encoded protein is CASSLNRLAAYQETQYF.

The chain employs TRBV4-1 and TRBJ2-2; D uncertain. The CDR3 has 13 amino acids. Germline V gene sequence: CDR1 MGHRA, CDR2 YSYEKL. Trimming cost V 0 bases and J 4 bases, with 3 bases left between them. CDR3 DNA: TGCGCCAGCAGCCAAGATCTCACCGGGGAGCTGTTTTTT. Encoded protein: CASSQDLTGELFF.

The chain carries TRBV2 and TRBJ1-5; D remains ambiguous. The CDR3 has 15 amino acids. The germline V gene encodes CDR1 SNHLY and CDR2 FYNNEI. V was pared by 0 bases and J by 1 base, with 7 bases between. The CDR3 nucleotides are TGTGCCAGCAGTGAAGCGTGGCAGAGCAATCAGCCCCAGCATTTT. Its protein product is CASSEAWQSNQPQHF.

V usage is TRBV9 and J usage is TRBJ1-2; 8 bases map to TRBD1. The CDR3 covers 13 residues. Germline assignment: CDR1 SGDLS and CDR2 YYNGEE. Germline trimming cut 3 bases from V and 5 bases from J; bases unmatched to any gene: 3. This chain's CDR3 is CASSGDRKYGYTF. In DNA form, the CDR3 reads TGTGCCAGCAGCGGGGACAGGAAATATGGCTACACCTTC.

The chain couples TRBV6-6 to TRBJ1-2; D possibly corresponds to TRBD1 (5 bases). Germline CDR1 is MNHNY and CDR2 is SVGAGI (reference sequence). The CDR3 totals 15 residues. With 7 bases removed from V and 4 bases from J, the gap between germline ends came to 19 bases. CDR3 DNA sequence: TGTGCCAGCACCCCCTCCTCCGGGACTAGCTATGGCTACACCTTC. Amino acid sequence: CASTPSSGTSYGYTF.

The CDR3 coding sequence is TGCAGCGTTGTAGAGGTTTCAGGGTTTTCATCCAAAAACATTCAGTACTTC. It is translated as CSVVEVSGFSSKNIQYF. This chain joins TRBV29-1 and TRBJ2-4, with a weak D call TRBD1 (5 bases). The germline V and J ends were trimmed by 4 bases and 2 bases, with 21 bases remaining between them. The CDR3 consists of 17 residues. Germline loops: CDR1 SQVTM, CDR2 ANQGSEA.

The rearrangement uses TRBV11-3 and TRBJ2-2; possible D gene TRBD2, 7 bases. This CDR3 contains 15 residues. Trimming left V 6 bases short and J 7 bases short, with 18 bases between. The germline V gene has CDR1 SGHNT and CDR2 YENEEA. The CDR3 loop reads CASRQNREGFGELFF. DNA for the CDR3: TGTGCCAGCAGACAAAACAGGGAGGGGTTCGGGGAGCTGTTTTTT.

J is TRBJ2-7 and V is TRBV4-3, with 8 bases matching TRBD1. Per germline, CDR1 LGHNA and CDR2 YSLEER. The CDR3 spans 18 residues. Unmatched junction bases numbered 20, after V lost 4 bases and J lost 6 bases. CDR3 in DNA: TGCGCCAGCAGCCGCCGACCCACTTCGGAGGACAGGGTCAGCGAGCAGTACTTC. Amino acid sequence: CASSRRPTSEDRVSEQYF.

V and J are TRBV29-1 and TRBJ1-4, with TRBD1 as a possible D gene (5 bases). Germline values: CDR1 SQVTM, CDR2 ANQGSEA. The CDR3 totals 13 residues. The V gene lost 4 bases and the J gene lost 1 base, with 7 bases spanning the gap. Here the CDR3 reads CSVARETNEKLFF. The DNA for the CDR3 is TGCAGCGTTGCCAGGGAAACTAATGAAAAACTGTTTTTT.